This T cell receptor beta chain is from a study of CD8 T cells in Susac syndrome. An input of about 0.45 to 1 ug of RNA was subjected to reverse transcription using random hexamers. Via MiXCR, TCRdb re-called the immunoSEQ multiplex PCR reads, giving one row per CDR3 protein. The sample consists of some 170,000 distinct CDR3 sequences, roughly 94% of them appearing once. CDR1 and CDR2 from the germline V gene are SNHLY and FYNNEI. The CDR3 runs 13 residues. Trimming took off 2 bases at V and 2 bases at J, with 7 bases between the two ends. The chain carries TRBV2 and TRBJ2-7; D is ambiguous. The sequence came from a human donor with multiple sclerosis. The sequenced sample consisted of CD4+ T cells from PBMCs. The CDR3 region is CASSEWSTYEQYF. In nucleotides, the CDR3 is TGTGCCAGCAGTGAATGGAGTACCTACGAGCAGTACTTC.